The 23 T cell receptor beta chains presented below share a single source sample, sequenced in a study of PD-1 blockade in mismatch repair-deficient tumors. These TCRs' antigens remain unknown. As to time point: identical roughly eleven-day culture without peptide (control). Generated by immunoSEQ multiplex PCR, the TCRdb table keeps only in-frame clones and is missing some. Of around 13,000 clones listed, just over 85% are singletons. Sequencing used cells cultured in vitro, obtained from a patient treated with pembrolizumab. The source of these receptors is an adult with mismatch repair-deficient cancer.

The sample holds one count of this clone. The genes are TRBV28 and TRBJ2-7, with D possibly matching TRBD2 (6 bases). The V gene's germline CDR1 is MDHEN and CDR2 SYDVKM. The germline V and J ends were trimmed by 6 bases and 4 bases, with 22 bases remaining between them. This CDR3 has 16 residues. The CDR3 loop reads CASSRDLGHAVYEQYF. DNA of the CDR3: TGTGCCAGCAGCCGGGACTTAGGACACGCGGTTTACGAGCAGTACTTC.

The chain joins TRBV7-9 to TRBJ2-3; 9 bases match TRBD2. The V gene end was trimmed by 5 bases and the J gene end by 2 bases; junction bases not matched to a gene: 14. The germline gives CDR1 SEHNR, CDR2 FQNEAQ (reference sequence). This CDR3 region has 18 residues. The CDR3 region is CASSAASGTRVATDTQYF. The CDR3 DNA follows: TGTGCCAGCAGCGCGGCTAGCGGGACCCGAGTTGCCACAGATACGCAGTATTTT.

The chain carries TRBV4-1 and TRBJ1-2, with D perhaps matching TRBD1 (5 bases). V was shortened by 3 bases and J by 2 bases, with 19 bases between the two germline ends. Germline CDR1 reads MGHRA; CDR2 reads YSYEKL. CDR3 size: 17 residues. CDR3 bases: TGCGCCAGCAGCCATCCTATCCCCGGGACGGTGAACTATGGCTACACCTTC. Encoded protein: CASSHPIPGTVNYGYTF.

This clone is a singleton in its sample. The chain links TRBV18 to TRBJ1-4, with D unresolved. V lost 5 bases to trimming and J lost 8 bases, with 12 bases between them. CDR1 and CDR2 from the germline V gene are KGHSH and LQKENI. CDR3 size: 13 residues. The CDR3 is CASSTDQGEKLFF. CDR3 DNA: TGTGCCAGCTCAACAGACCAAGGAGAAAAACTGTTTTTT.

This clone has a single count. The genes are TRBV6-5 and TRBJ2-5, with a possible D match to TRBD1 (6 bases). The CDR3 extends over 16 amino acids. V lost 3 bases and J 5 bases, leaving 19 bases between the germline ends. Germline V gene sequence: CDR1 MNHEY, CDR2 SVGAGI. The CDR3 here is CASSYLGRGLRETQYF. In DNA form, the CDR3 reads TGTGCCAGCAGTTATCTGGGCAGGGGATTACGGGAGACCCAGTACTTC.

This CDR3 is CASSLKTSGRASGANVLTF. The CDR3 DNA reads TGTGCCAGCAGTTTAAAAACTAGCGGGAGGGCCTCTGGGGCCAACGTCCTGACTTTC. This sequence joins TRBV27 and TRBJ2-6, with TRBD2 identical over 13 bases. The CDR3 has 19 amino acids. Per the germline V gene, CDR1 is MNHEY and CDR2 is SMNVEV (reference sequence). Trimming removed 2 bases from V and 0 bases from J; junction bases left unmatched: 4.

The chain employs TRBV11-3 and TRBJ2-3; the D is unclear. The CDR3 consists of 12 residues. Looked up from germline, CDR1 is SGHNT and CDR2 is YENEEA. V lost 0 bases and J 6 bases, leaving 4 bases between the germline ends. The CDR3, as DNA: TGTGCCAGCAGCTTAGAAGGGGATACGCAGTATTTT. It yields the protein CASSLEGDTQYF.

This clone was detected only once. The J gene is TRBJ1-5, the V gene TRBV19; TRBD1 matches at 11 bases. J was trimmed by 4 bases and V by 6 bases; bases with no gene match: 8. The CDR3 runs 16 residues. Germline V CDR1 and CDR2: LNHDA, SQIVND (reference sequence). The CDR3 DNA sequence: TGTGCCAGTAGAGGACAGGGGGCGAAGGGGAATCAGCCCCAGCATTTT. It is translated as CASRGQGAKGNQPQHF.

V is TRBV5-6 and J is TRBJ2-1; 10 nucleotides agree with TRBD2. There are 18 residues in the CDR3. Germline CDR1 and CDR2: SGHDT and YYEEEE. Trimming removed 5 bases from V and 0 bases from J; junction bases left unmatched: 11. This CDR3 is CASRRALAGAISYNEQFF. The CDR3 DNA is TGTGCCAGCAGGAGAGCGCTAGCGGGAGCTATCTCCTACAATGAGCAGTTCTTC.

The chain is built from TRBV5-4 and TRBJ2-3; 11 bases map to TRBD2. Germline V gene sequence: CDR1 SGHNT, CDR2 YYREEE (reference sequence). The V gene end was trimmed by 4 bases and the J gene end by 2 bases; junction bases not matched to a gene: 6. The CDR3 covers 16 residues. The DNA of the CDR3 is TGTGCCAGCAGCCCCGGGACTAGCGGACCCACAGATACGCAGTATTTT. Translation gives CASSPGTSGPTDTQYF.

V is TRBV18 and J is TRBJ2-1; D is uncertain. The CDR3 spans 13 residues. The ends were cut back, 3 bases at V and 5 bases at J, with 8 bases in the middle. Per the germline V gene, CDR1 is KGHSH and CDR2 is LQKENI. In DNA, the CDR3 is TGTGCCAGCTCACCCAAAAACCACAATGAGCAGTTCTTC. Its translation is CASSPKNHNEQFF. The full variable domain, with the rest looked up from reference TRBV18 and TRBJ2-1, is NAGVMQNPRHLVRRRGQEARLRCSPMKGHSHVYWYRQLPEEGLKFMVYLQKENIIDESGMPKERFSAEFPKEGPSILRIQQVVRGDSAAYFCASSPKNHNEQFFGPGTRLTVL.

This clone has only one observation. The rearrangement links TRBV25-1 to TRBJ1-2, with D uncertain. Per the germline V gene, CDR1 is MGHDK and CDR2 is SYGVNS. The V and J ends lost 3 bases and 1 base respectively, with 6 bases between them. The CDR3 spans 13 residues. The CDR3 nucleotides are TGTGCCAGCAGTGATGGGCGTAACTATGGCTACACCTTC. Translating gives CASSDGRNYGYTF.

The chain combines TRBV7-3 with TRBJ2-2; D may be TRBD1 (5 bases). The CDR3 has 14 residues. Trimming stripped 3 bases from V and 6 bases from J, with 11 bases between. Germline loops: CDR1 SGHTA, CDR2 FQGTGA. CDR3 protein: CASSLGWGAGELFF. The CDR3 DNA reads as TGTGCCAGCAGCTTGGGATGGGGCGCCGGGGAGCTGTTTTTT. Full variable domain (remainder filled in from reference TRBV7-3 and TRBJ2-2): GAGVSQTPSNKVTEKGKYVELRCDPISGHTALYWYRQSLGQGPEFLIYFQGTGAADDSGLPNDRFFAVRPEGSVSTLKIQRTERGDSAVYLCASSLGWGAGELFFGEGSRLTVL.

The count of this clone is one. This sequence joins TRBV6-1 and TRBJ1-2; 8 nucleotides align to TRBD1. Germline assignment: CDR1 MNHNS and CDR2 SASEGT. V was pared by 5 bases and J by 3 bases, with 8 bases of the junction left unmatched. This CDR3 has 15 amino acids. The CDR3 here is CASSILGTGHYGYTF. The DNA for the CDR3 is TGTGCCAGCAGTATCCTTGGGACAGGCCACTATGGCTACACCTTC.

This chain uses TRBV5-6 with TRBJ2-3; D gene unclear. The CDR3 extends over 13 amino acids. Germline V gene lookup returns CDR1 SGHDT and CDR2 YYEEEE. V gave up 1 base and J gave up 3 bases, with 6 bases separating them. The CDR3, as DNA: TGTGCCAGCAGCTTGTGGAATACAGATACGCAGTATTTT. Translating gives CASSLWNTDTQYF.

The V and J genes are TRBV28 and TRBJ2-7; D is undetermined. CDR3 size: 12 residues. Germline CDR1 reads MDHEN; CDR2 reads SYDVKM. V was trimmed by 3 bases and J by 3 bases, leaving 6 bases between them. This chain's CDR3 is CASSFQNYEQYF. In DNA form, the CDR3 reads TGTGCCAGCAGTTTTCAAAACTACGAGCAGTACTTC.

CDR3 DNA sequence: TGCGCCAGCAGCTTGGCTCCAGGGGGGGAAGGCTACACCTTC. This codes for CASSLAPGGEGYTF. The chain carries TRBV5-1 and TRBJ1-2, with TRBD1 matching 7 bases. This CDR3 comprises 14 residues. Losses at the gene ends were 0 bases for V and 8 bases for J; bases not matched to a gene: 7. In germline, CDR1 is SGHRS, CDR2 YFSETQ.

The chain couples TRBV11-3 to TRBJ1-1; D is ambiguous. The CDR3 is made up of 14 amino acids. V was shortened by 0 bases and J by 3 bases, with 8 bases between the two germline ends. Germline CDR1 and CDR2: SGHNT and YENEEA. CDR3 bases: TGTGCCAGCAGCTTAGAAAGTCTGGACACTGAAGCTTTCTTT. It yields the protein CASSLESLDTEAFF.

This CDR3 is CASRHNEEAYTF. The DNA for the CDR3 is TGTGCCAGCAGACACAACGAGGAAGCTTACACCTTC. The rearrangement uses TRBV14 and TRBJ1-2, with no clear D. Germline values: CDR1 SGHDN, CDR2 FVKESK. The CDR3 contains 12 residues. Trimming removed 6 bases at V and 11 bases at J, with 16 bases between.

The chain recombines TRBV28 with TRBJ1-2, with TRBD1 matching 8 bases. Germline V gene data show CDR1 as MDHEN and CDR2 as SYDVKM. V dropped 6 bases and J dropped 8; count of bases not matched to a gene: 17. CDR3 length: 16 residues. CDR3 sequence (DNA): TGTGCCAGCAGACCTGGGACAGGAATGGGGGCATTCGGCTACACCTTC. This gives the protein CASRPGTGMGAFGYTF.

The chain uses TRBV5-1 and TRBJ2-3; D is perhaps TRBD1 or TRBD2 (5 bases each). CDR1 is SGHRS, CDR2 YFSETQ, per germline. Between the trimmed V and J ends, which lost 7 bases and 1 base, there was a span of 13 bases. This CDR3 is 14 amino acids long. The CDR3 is CASAGSLGTDTQYF. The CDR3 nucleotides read TGCGCCAGCGCAGGGAGTTTAGGCACAGATACGCAGTATTTT.

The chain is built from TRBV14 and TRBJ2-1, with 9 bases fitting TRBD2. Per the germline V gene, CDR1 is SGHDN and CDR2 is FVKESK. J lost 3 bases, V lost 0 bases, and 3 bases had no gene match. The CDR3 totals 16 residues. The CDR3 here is CASSQDPAGGYNEQFF. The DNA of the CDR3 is TGTGCCAGCAGCCAAGATCCAGCGGGAGGCTACAATGAGCAGTTCTTC.

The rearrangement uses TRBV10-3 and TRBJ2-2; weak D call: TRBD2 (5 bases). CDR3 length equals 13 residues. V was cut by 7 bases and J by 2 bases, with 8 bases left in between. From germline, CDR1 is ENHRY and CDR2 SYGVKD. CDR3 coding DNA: TGTGCCATCATGGACTCTAACACCGGGGAGCTGTTTTTT. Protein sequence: CAIMDSNTGELFF.